In this sample, the clone carrying this TCR beta chain turned up once. Antigen specificity is unknown. Primers included in the PCR were 60 Vbeta and 13 Jbeta primers. TCRdb's copy holds only in-frame clones and misses some; the assay was immunoSEQ multiplex PCR. The sample lists around 200,000 clones, about 75% seen once, with more than 1.5% in the top ten. The CDR3 covers 15 residues. Per germline, CDR1 SQVTM and CDR2 ANQGSEA. With V trimmed by 7 bases and J by 0 bases, 7 bases remained unmatched. This sample is drawn from a study of cytomegalovirus exposure and HLA in healthy donors. Study findings and constraints: Some segments of the V type, notably TRBV6-2 and TRBV6-3, were excluded as indistinguishable. In an earlier analysis, productive rearrangement rates for most beta V segments clustered near 87% or 30%. The study designated fewer than 200 TCR beta chains cytomegalovirus-associated. Most TCR sequences were uncommon, yet certain public TCRs appeared in many donors.

The chain combines TRBV29-1 with TRBJ1-4; 8 bases align to TRBD1. The source is a man younger than 35 in good health and CMV-seronegative. The specimen was PBMCs. Here the CDR3 reads CSASGQGTTNEKLFF. Here the CDR3 DNA reads TGCAGCGCTTCAGGACAGGGAACAACTAATGAAAAACTGTTTTTT.